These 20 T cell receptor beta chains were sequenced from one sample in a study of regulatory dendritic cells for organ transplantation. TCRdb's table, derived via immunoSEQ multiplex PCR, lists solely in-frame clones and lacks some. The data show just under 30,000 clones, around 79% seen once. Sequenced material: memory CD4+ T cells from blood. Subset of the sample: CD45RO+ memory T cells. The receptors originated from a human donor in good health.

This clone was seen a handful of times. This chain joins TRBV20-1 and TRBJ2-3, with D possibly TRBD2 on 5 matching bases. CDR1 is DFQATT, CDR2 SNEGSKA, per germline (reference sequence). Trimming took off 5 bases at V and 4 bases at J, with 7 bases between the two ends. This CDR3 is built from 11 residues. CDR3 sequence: CSAVLADTQYF. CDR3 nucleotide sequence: TGCAGTGCTGTACTAGCAGATACGCAGTATTTT.

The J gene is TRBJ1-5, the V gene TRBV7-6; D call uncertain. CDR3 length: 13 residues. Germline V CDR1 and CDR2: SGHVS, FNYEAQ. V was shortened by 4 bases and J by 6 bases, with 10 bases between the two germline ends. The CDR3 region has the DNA TGTGCCAGCAGCTCAACCTACCTTCAGCCCCAGCATTTT. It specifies CASSSTYLQPQHF. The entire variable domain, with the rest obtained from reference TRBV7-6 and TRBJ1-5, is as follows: GAGVSQSPRYKVTKRGQDVALRCDPISGHVSLYWYRQALGQGPEFLTYFNYEAQQDKSGLPNDRFSAERPEGSISTLTIQRTEQRDSAMYRCASSSTYLQPQHFGDGTRLSIL.

CDR3 in DNA: TGTGCCAGCAGCCAAGAGTTAAACACTGAAGCTTTCTTT. Protein: CASSQELNTEAFF. J is TRBJ1-1 and V is TRBV14; D is undetermined. The germline gives CDR1 SGHDN, CDR2 FVKESK. This CDR3 has 13 residues. V was cut by 0 bases and J by 2 bases, with 4 bases left in between.

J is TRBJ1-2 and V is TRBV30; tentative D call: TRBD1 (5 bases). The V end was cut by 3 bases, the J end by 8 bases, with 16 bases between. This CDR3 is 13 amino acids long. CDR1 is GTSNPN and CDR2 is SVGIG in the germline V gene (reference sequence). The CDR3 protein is CAWRFLGRDGYTF. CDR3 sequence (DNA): TGTGCCTGGAGGTTTCTGGGGCGTGACGGCTACACCTTC.

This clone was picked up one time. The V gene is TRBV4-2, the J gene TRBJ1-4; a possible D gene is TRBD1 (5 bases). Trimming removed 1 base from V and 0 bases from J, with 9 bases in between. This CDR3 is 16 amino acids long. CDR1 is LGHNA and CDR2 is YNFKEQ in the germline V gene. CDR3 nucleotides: TGTGCCAGCAGCCAAGCAGGGTACGCAACTAATGAAAAACTGTTTTTT. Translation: CASSQAGYATNEKLFF.

The CDR3 region has the DNA TGTGCCAGCAGCCAAGATCGGGGGCAAGAGACCCAGTACTTC. Translating it yields CASSQDRGQETQYF. This chain links TRBV6-5 with TRBJ2-5; D perhaps matches TRBD2 (6 bases). CDR3 length equals 14 residues. Trimming took 6 bases from V and 2 from J, leaving 13 bases between them. From germline, CDR1 is MNHEY and CDR2 SVGAGI.

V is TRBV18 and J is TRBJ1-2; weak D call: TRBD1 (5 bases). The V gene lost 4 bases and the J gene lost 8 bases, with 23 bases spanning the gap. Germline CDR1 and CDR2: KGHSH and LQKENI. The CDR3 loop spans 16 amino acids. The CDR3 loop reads CASSQASGFGAEGYTF. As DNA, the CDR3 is TGTGCCAGCTCACAGGCGAGCGGCTTTGGGGCGGAGGGCTACACCTTC.

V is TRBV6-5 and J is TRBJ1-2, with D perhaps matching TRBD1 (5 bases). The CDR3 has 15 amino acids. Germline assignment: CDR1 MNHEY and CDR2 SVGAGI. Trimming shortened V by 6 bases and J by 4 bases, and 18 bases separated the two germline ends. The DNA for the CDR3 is TGTGCCAGCAGGGGGACGGGCCACCACGGCTATGGCTACACCTTC. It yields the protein CASRGTGHHGYGYTF.

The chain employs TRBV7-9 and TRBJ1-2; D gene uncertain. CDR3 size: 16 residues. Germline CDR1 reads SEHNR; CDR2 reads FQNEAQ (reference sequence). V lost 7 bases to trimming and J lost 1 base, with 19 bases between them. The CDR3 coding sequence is TGTGCCAGCACCCACCCCCGAGAGCAACTTAACTATGGCTACACCTTC. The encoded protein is CASTHPREQLNYGYTF.

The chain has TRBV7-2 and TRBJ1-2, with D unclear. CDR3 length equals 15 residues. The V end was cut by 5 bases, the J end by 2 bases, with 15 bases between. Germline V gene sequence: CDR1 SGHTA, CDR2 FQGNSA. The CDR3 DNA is TGTGCCAGCAGCCCGGTGGGGTCTTGGAACTATGGCTACACCTTC. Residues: CASSPVGSWNYGYTF.

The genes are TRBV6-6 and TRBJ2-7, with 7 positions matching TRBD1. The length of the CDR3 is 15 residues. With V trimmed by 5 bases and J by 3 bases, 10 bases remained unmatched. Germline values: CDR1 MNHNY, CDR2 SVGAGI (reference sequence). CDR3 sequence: CASSPTGTANYEQYF. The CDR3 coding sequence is TGTGCCAGCAGTCCTACCGGGACAGCCAACTACGAGCAGTACTTC.

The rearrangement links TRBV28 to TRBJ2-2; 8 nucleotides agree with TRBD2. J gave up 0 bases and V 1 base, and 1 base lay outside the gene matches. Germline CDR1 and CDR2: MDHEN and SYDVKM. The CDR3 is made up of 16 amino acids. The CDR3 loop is CASSLFSGTNTGELFF. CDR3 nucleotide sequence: TGTGCCAGCAGTTTATTTAGCGGGACGAACACCGGGGAGCTGTTTTTT. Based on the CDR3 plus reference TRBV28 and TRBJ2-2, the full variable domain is DVKVTQSSRYLVKRTGEKVFLECVQDMDHENMFWYRQDPGLGLRLIYFSYDVKMKEKGDIPEGYSVSREKKERFSLILESASTNQTSMYLCASSLFSGTNTGELFFGEGSRLTVL.

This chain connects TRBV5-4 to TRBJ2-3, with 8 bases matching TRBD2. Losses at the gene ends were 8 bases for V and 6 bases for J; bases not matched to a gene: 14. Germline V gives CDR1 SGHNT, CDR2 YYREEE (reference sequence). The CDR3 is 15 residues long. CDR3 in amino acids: CASHDGTRLSDTQYF. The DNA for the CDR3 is TGTGCCAGTCATGATGGGACTAGACTCTCCGATACGCAGTATTTT. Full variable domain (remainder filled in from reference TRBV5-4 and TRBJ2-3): ETGVTQSPTHLIKTRGQQVTLRCSSQSGHNTVSWYQQALGQGPQFIFQYYREEENGRGNFPPRFSGLQFPNYSSELNVNALELDDSALYLCASHDGTRLSDTQYFGPGTRLTVL.

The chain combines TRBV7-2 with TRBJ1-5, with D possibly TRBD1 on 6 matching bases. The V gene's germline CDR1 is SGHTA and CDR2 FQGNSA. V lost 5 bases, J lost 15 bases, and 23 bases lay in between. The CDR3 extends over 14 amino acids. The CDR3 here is CASSRNNRAGRSHF. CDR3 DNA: TGTGCCAGCAGCCGAAATAACAGGGCTGGCCGGTCGCATTTT.

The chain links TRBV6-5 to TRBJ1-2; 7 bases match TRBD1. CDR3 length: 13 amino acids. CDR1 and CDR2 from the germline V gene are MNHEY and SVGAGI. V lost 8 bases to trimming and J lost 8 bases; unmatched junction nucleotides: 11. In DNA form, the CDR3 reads TGTGCCAGCCGCCGGGACAGAACCTCAGGCTACACCTTC. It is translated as CASRRDRTSGYTF.

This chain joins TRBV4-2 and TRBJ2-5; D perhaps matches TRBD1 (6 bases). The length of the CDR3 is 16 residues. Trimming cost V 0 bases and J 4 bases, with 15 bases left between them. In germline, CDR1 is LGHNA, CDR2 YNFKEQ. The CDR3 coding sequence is TGTGCCAGCAGCCAAGATTATAGCCTCAGGGGAGAGACCCAGTACTTC. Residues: CASSQDYSLRGETQYF.

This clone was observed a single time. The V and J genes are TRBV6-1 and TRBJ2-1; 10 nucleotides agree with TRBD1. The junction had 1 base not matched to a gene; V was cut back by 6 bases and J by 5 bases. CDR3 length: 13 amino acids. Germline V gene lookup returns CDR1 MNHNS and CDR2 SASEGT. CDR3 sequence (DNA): TGTGCCAGCAGGGGACAGGGGAACAATGAGCAGTTCTTC. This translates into CASRGQGNNEQFF.

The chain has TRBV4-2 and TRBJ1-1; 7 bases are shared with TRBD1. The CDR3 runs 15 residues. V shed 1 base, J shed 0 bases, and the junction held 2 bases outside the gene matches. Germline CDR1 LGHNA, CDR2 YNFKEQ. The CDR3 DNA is TGTGCCAGCAGCCAAGGAGGACAGGTGAACACTGAAGCTTTCTTT. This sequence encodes CASSQGGQVNTEAFF.

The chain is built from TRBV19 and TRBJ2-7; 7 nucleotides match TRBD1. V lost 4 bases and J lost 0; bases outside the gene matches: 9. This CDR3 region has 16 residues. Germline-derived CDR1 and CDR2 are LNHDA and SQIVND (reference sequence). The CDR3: CASSTEQGWNSYEQYF. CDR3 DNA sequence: TGTGCCAGTAGTACCGAACAGGGGTGGAACTCCTACGAGCAGTACTTC.

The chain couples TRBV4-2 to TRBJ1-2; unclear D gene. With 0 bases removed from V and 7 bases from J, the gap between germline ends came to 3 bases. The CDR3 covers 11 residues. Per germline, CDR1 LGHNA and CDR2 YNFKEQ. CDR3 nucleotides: TGTGCCAGCAGCCAAGAAGGTGGCTACACCTTC. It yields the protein CASSQEGGYTF.